This T cell receptor beta chain originates from a study of T cell responses to AZD1222 COVID-19 vaccine. Remarks on this clone: Its matching antigen is unknown.

Study outcomes and limitations: The repertoires were collected only after the peak T cell response. Only a handful of people who got AZD1222 tested seropositive at baseline. Vaccine-associated CD4 TCRs spanned spike, dominant at 160-218 and 743-854. Spike-specific TCR breadth and depth were elevated following two AZD1222 doses.

Using immunoSEQ multiplex PCR, the repertoire was profiled, and TCRdb retains in-frame clones only, with some absent. The table includes over 100,000 clones, over 75% detected once. Per the germline V gene, CDR1 is SGHRS and CDR2 is YFSETQ. Trimming took 0 bases from V and 6 from J, leaving 16 bases between them. The CDR3 loop spans 16 amino acids. The clonotype comes from an adult who received the AZD1222 COVID-19 vaccine. The sample consisted of peripheral blood, taken 28 days after the second AZD1222 dose. The rearrangement links TRBV5-1 to TRBJ2-1; D might be TRBD2 (6 bases). The CDR3 loop reads CASSLEAGVGGNEQFF. CDR3 DNA sequence: TGCGCCAGCAGCTTGGAGGCCGGAGTCGGGGGCAATGAGCAGTTCTTC.